This entry describes one T cell receptor beta chain. Its antigen is currently not known. No per-base quality is available; no much larger clone lies one base away. Its CDR3 holds 15 amino acids, cysteine through phenylalanine. The CDR3 DNA has 45 bases and is translated from base 1. Taken from the germline V gene (reference sequence), the CDR1 and CDR2 loops are LNHDA and SQIVND. V gives up 5 bases and J gives up 0 bases, and the segment between their germline ends measures 11 bases. In total, approximately 700 healthy bone marrow donors made up the cohort. At the time of sampling, every cohort member was nominally healthy, though immune exposures that went unrecorded were likely present. The donor tested CMV seronegative and was one of the 352 seronegative cohort members. Each donor provided a peripheral blood sample, and peripheral blood mononuclear cells were used for TCR beta sequencing. Genomic DNA was extracted from the blood cell samples with the Qiagen DNeasy Blood Extraction Kit.

The data were taken from a study of cytomegalovirus exposure and HLA in healthy donors (dated by TCRdb to the late 2010s). Background for the entire study: An earlier analysis of 587 of the donors reported 250 to 300 Gb of sequence data and 95 million to 130 million unique TCR beta sequences obtained from roughly 180 million T cells. An early release covering around 630 HLA-typed donors comprised roughly 300 gigabases of sequencing data and roughly 85 million unique TCR sequences. The genetic ancestry cluster associated with self-reported Caucasian donors included about 81% of the approximately 400 genotyped donors. The study was designed to test whether signatures of past pathogen exposure could be identified by cataloging public T cell receptors. Using immunosequencing, the study profiled T cell repertoires from around 670 subjects and related those repertoires to cytomegalovirus serostatus. Besides the first cohort of roughly 700 subjects, a separate validation cohort made up of over 95 different subjects was used. The study combined high-throughput TCR immunosequencing, statistical association of individual TCRs with disease status, and machine learning to predict cytomegalovirus infection status. To study patterns of TCR occurrence, a later analysis re-analyzed previously published TCR beta repertoires from 550 to 800 donors and added high-resolution HLA genotyping. Rather than using new phenotypic data, the later analysis identified candidate immune exposures from TCR beta sequences and from how often those sequences occurred across donors. In an earlier analysis of 550 to 700 of the donors, high-throughput TCR beta sequencing was used to judge whether each TCR beta V gene segment behaved as functional or pseudogenic. Alongside the repertoire data, information on donor age, sex, ethnicity and CMV serostatus was compiled. A later genetic analysis used genome-wide SNP genotypes for about 60% of the roughly 700 donors, treating that subset as a discovery cohort. Every discovery cohort repertoire had been produced on one sequencing platform. Both class I and class II loci were covered by HLA typing, at four-digit resolution. The number of donors typed differed by locus, with roughly 629-640 for A, B, C, DRB1 and DQB1, 522 for DQA1, about 610 for DPA1, and around 430 for DPB1. Several DR-DQ haplotypes were handled as single units for association and clustering because linkage in the cohort was strong. Among 300 to 500 genotyped donors of the cohort, an average of approximately 220,000 unique TCR beta nucleotide sequences was sequenced per donor, of which roughly 17% were non-productive. Beyond this particular receptor, the publication reports: Broadly in line with IMGT annotations, most TCR beta V segments showed up in productive rearrangements about 87% or about 30% of the time in an earlier analysis of several hundred of the donors. The authors suggested that the approach could potentially be extended to other disease states and immunological phenotypes. A later analysis associated 15,000 or so TCR beta sequences with specific HLA alleles at a false discovery rate of 0.05. When HLA alleles, especially DR and DQ, strongly co-occurred, attributing TCR associations to individual alleles was difficult. A later analysis found that TCR association rates varied across HLA loci, with DRB1 alleles showing the most associated TCRs and HLA-C alleles the fewest. A further reported finding was that TCR beta sequences accurately predicted the HLA-A and HLA-B alleles for most subjects in the first cohort. Linkage disequilibrium might explain the correlated functional status among segregating V segments, but an unknown experimental factor could not be excluded. Only TCR beta chains were sequenced in this cohort, and the absence of alpha or paired-chain data limited detectable features. A later analysis found that most CMV-associated TCR beta chains appeared HLA-restricted, with HLA associations seemingly driven largely by CMV exposure. The study gave a list of 150 to 200 TCR beta chains associated with cytomegalovirus. While some public TCRs were present in many individuals, most TCR sequences turned up only very rarely across donors. Presence/absence analyses assumed roughly uniform sequencing depth across donors, an assumption that may not hold. An association between a missense DCLRE1C variant and V-gene and J-gene trimming of TCR beta chains was found in a later genetic analysis and replicated in an independent cohort. Because HLA typing was missing for some donors at each locus, association tests included only the typed subset. The earlier analysis of a few hundred of the donors excluded 15 to 20 rarely observed V segments, including chromosome 9 orphons, because counts were too low. In a later analysis, HLA-associated TCR beta chains showed more clonal expansion and lower generation probabilities than non-associated chains that were equally common. Because the 87-base-pair reads could not distinguish some IMGT-functional V segments, including TRBV6-2 and TRBV6-3, those segments were excluded. A group of highly shared sequence variants was considered likely to be a technical artifact of the sequencing pipeline. In a later analysis, several top co-occurrence clusters were reported to appear linked to parvovirus B19, influenza, CMV and Epstein-Barr virus. Compared with the roughly 700-donor mean, donors in an Asian-associated ancestry cluster had fewer N-insertions in productive TCRs, according to a later genetic analysis. The only immune exposure information available for the cohort was CMV serostatus. A few of the identified cytomegalovirus-associated TCR beta chains were confirmed in vitro to be specific for cytomegalovirus antigens. In both the original and validation cohorts, the classifier was reported to diagnose cytomegalovirus status with high specificity and sensitivity.

Library generation was performed with the immunoSEQ multiplex PCR assay. For the multiplex PCR, a mixture combining 60 forward primers for TCR Vbeta segments and 13 reverse primers for TCR Jbeta segments was used. A multiplex PCR assay on genomic DNA amplified the CDR3 region of rearranged TCR beta genes. The amplified TCR beta libraries were sequenced on the Illumina HiSeq System as 87-base-pair reads. For the original study's pipeline: A later analysis tallied tens of millions of unique TCR beta chains across the 666 repertoires, and around 10 million of those chains were shared by two or more donors. Raw reads were error-corrected and collapsed into unique sequences by a nearest-neighbor algorithm in which closely related sequences were merged to remove PCR and sequencing errors. CDR3 sequences were aligned to IMGT reference sequences to assign V, D and J gene segments. For a sequence to be retained, a match of at least six nucleotides to both a V gene segment and a J gene segment was required. A rearrangement was called productive if the CDR3 had no stop codons and remained in frame with V and J, and every other rearrangement was called non-productive. Following IMGT convention, CDR3 was defined as the stretch from the second conserved V-encoded cysteine up to the conserved J-encoded phenylalanine. The earlier analysis of 500 to 650 of the donors excluded any sequence lacking an unambiguous match to a single V gene segment. An earlier analysis of almost 600 of the donors classified V segments as functional when productive rearrangements were above 56.7% and as segregating when the standard deviation between donors was above 5%. To diagnose cytomegalovirus status from the catalog of TCR beta chain sequences, a statistical classification framework was built. V and J gene assignment, in a later analysis, came from comparing TCR nucleotide sequences with IMGT/GENE-DB human TR gene sequences. In a later analysis, CDR3 sequences and most-parsimonious VDJ recombination scenarios were assigned using the TCRdist pipeline. In a later analysis, each TCR beta chain was defined by its CDR3 amino acid sequence together with its V-gene family, and reads without a unique V-gene family were excluded. As a way to deal with suspected cross-contamination and a sequencing artifact, a later analysis dropped approximately 570 nucleotide sequences that were highly shared and had low generation probability. A later analysis calculated a clonal expansion index for each public chain from normalized within-repertoire ranks of inferred template counts. A later analysis computed generation probabilities with a VDJ recombination model fitted to out-of-frame rearrangements, and checked the results against IGoR. Hypergeometric tests were used in a later analysis to score TCR-TCR, TCR-HLA and TCR-CMV co-occurrence, with a repertoire-size bias correction applied to the TCR pairs. To estimate false discovery rates, a later analysis permuted the HLA or CMV assignments 20 times. A later analysis grouped co-occurring TCRs with DBSCAN, adding TCRdist sequence similarity when clustering within HLA-allele-positive subsets. Co-occurrence clustering excluded repertoires with fewer than 30,000 or more than 120,000 public chains, plus five with anomalous nucleotide sharing. TCRdb retrieved this table from immuneACCESS and kept in-frame rearrangements only. Not all clones are present; in checked studies, unresolved V genes account for under half, and no reason is known for the remainder. D and trimming come from the DNA, and the V and J calls and clone size come from that table. The sample includes under 200,000 clones, with approximately 84% observed a single time. The top ten constitute approximately 0.26% of the sample.

The sequence joins TRBV19 to TRBJ1-5; D gene: possibly TRBD1, on 5 matching bases. The sequence derives from a boy younger than 18 in good health and CMV-seronegative. Sequences were obtained from PBMCs. At the DNA level, the sequence is TGTGCCAGTAGTCCGGCAGGGAATAGCAATCAGCCCCAGCATTTT. This codes for CASSPAGNSNQPQHF.